This TCR beta chain was retrieved from a study of T cells in Graves' hyperthyroidism and ophthalmopathy. TCR beta CDR3 sequences were amplified from RNA transcripts. An initial round of RT-PCR targeting the TCR CDR3 relied on the HTBI primer set. In TCRdb, the multiplex PCR reads were re-called with MiXCR into one record per CDR3 protein. The sample lists 730,000 or so distinct CDR3 sequences, around 19% occurring once. This clonotype has a handful of counts. The antigen remains unidentified. V lost 0 bases to trimming and J lost 5 bases, with 14 bases between them. This CDR3 has 15 residues. Germline V gives CDR1 SGHRS, CDR2 YFSETQ. Exclusions: uncontrolled infection, other autoimmune disease, pregnancy, lactation. The sample of blood was obtained at first hyperthyroidism diagnosis (before any ophthalmopathy symptoms). Study-wide points: Expanded thyroid clonotypes (above 0.001) were mostly also found in blood.

The clonotype was recovered from a woman between 50 and 59 years old with Graves' hyperthyroidism that later progressed to Graves' ophthalmopathy. The V call is TRBV5-1, the J call TRBJ2-5, with D unresolved. The source material was blood. This CDR3 is CASSLDGFGRETQYF. For the CDR3, the DNA is TGCGCCAGCAGCTTGGACGGGTTTGGTCGGGAGACCCAGTACTTC. Based on the CDR3 plus reference TRBV5-1 and TRBJ2-5, the full variable domain is KAGVTQTPRYLIKTRGQQVTLSCSPISGHRSVSWYQQTPGQGLQFLFEYFSETQRNKGNFPGRFSGRQFSNSRSEMNVSTLELGDSALYLCASSLDGFGRETQYFGPGTRLLVL.